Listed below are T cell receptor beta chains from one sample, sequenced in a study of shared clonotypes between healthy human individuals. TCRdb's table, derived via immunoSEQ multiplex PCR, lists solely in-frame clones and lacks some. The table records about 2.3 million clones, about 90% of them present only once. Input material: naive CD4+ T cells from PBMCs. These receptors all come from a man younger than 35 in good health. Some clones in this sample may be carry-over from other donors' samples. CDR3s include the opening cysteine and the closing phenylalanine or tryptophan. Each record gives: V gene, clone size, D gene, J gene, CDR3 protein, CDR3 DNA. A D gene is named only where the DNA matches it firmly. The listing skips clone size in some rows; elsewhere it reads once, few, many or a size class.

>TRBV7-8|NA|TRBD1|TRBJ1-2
CASSLTGTGGLYGYTF
TGTGCCAGCAGCTTAACCGGGACAGGGGGTCTCTATGGCTACACCTTC
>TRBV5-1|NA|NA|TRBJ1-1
CASSTGQWGEAFF
TGCGCCAGCAGCACTGGACAGTGGGGGGAAGCTTTCTTT
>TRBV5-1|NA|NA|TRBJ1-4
CASRPYPQGPSNENLFF
TGCGCCAGCAGGCCGTACCCACAGGGCCCTTCGAATGAAAACCTGTTTTTT
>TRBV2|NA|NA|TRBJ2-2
CASAGSGWELFF
TGTGCCAGTGCCGGGTCCGGTTGGGAGCTGTTTTTT
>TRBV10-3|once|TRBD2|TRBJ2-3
CAISAPLGLAGKGARTDTQYF
TGTGCCATCAGTGCCCCCCTGGGACTAGCGGGAAAGGGGGCTCGCACAGATACGCAGTATTTT
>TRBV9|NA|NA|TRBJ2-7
CASSPFPELDEQYF
TGTGCCAGCAGCCCCTTCCCAGAATTGGACGAGCAGTACTTC
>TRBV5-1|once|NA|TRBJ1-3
CASSLFGPRGVGNTIYF
TGTGCCAGCAGCTTGTTCGGACCCAGGGGCGTCGGAAACACCATATATTTT
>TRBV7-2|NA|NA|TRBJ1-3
CASSPGTFSGNTIYF
TGTGCCAGCAGCCCCGGGACCTTCTCTGGAAACACCATATATTTT
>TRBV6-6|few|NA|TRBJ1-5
CASRQWGSNQPQHF
TGTGCCAGCAGACAATGGGGGAGCAATCAGCCCCAGCATTTT
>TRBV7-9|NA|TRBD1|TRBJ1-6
CASRSGQNSPLHF
TGTGCCAGCAGGTCGGGACAGAATTCACCCCTCCACTTT
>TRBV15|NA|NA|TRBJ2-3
CATSRTIHSTDTQYF
TGTGCCACCAGCCGGACTATCCACAGCACAGATACGCAGTATTTT
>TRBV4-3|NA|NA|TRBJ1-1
CASSYLRTQNTEAFF
TGCGCCAGCAGTTACCTTAGGACCCAGAACACTGAAGCTTTCTTT
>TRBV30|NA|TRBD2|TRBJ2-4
CACPLAWLLIGAKNIQYF
TGTGCCTGCCCACTAGCGTGGTTGCTTATCGGAGCCAAAAACATTCAGTACTTC
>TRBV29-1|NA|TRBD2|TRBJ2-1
CSVEGEAGGPMGGCEQFF
TGCAGCGTCGAAGGGGAAGCGGGAGGGCCGATGGGGGGATGCGAGCAGTTCTTC
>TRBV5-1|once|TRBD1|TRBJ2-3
CASRLTGLSDTQYF
TGCGCCAGCAGGTTGACAGGGCTGTCAGATACGCAGTATTTT
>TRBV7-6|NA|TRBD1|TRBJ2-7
CASSLSGDSYYEQYF
TGTGCCAGCAGCCTAAGTGGGGACAGCTACTACGAGCAGTACTTC
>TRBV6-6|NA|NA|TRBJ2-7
CASSSPSYEQYF
TGTGCCAGCAGTTCGCCAAGCTACGAGCAGTACTTC
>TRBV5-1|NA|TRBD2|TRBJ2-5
CASSGETGGETQYF
TGCGCCAGCAGCGGGGAGACGGGGGGAGAGACCCAGTACTTC
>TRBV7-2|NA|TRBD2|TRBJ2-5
CASSLVLAGGPQLETQYF
TGTGCCAGCAGCTTAGTGCTAGCGGGAGGTCCGCAACTGGAGACCCAGTACTTC
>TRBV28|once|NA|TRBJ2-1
CASSIGQMEQFF
TGTGCCAGCAGTATAGGACAAATGGAGCAGTTCTTC
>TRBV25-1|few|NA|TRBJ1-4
CASRTGMSEKLFF
TGTGCCAGCAGAACAGGGATGAGTGAAAAACTGTTTTTT
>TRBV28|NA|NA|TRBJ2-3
CATGRRADTQYF
TGTGCCACCGGCCGGAGGGCAGATACGCAGTATTTT
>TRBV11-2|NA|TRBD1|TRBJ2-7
CASSIPYRGRGGRGYEQYF
TGTGCCAGCAGCATCCCTTACAGGGGGCGCGGAGGTCGGGGATACGAGCAGTACTTC
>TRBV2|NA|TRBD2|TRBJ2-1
CASTVAGGPFNEQFF
TGTGCCAGCACTGTAGCGGGAGGGCCTTTCAATGAGCAGTTCTTC
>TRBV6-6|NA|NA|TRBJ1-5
CASTPSGVSNQPQHF
TGTGCCAGCACCCCGTCGGGGGTGAGCAATCAGCCCCAGCATTTT
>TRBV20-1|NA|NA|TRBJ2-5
CSAKYSETQYF
TGCAGTGCTAAGTACTCAGAGACCCAGTACTTC
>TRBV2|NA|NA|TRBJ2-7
CASSGTGPGGEQYF
TGTGCCAGCAGCGGAACCGGGCCTGGGGGCGAGCAGTACTTC
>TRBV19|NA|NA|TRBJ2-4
CASSSGLLLAKNIQYF
TGTGCCAGTAGTTCGGGACTCCTGCTAGCCAAAAACATTCAGTACTTC
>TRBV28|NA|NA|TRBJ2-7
CASSLWGQVYEQYF
TGTGCCAGCAGTTTATGGGGGCAGGTCTACGAGCAGTACTTC
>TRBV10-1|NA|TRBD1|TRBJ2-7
CASSDFRWDRPSYEQYF
TGCGCCAGCAGTGATTTTCGGTGGGACAGGCCTTCCTACGAGCAGTACTTC
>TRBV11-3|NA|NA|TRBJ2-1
CASSLGAAYNEQFF
TGTGCCAGCAGCTTAGGGGCCGCCTACAATGAGCAGTTCTTC
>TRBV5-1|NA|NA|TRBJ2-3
CASSSVSSTDTQYF
TGCGCCAGCAGCAGCGTCTCTAGCACAGATACGCAGTATTTT
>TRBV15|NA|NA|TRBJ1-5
CATSINPGSGPQHF
TGTGCCACCAGCATTAATCCAGGGTCCGGGCCCCAGCATTTT
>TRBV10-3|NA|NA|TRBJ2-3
CAISDGTVSTDTQYF
TGTGCCATCAGTGATGGGACGGTGAGCACAGATACGCAGTATTTT
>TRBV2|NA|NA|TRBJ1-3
CASWRPSSGNTIYF
TGTGCCAGCTGGCGCCCGAGCTCTGGAAACACCATATATTTT
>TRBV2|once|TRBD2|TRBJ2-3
CARGLAGGGDTQYF
TGTGCCAGAGGACTAGCGGGAGGAGGGGATACGCAGTATTTT
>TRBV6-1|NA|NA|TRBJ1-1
CASSVGAGTMNTEAFF
TGTGCCAGCAGTGTAGGGGCAGGGACAATGAACACTGAAGCTTTCTTT
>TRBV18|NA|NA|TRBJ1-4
CASSPPTNEKLFF
TGTGCCAGCTCACCACCAACTAATGAAAAACTGTTTTTT
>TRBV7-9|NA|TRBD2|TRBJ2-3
CASSSGLAGLTDTQYF
TGTGCCAGCAGCTCCGGACTAGCGGGACTCACAGATACGCAGTATTTT
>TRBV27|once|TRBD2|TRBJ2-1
CASSFAGGSYNEQFF
TGTGCCAGCAGTTTTGCGGGAGGGTCCTACAATGAGCAGTTCTTC
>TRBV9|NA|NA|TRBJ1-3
CASSVLGGSGNTIYF
TGTGCCAGCAGCGTATTGGGGGGGAGTGGAAACACCATATATTTT
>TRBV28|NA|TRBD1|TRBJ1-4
CASNTQGAPNEKLFF
TGTGCCAGTAACACCCAGGGGGCGCCTAATGAAAAACTGTTTTTT
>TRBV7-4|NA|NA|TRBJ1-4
CASSYRAINSFNEKLFF
TGTGCCAGCAGCTACCGGGCGATAAACAGTTTTAATGAAAAACTGTTTTTT
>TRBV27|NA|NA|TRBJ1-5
CASSGQVAQPQHF
TGTGCCAGCAGCGGGCAGGTCGCTCAGCCCCAGCATTTT
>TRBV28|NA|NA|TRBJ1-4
CASSAPGGRLLGKLFF
TGTGCCAGCAGTGCCCCGGGCGGGAGGTTGTTAGGAAAACTGTTTTTT
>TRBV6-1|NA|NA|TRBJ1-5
CASSATGYNQPQHF
TGTGCCAGCAGTGCCACAGGGTACAATCAGCCCCAGCATTTT
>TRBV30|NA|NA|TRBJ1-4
CAWSPGTKLFF
TGTGCCTGGAGCCCCGGGACTAAACTGTTTTTT
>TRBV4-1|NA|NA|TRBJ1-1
CASSQDRGALGAFF
TGCGCCAGCAGCCAAGACCGAGGGGCCCTTGGGGCTTTCTTT
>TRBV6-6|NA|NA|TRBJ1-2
CASSYSRGDYGYTF
TGTGCCAGCAGTTACTCTAGGGGGGATTATGGCTACACCTTC
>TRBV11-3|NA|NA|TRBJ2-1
CASSRGVQGSNEQFF
TGTGCCAGCAGCCGGGGGGTACAGGGGAGCAATGAGCAGTTCTTC
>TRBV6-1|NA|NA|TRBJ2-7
CASSEQPGTLSYEQYF
TGTGCCAGCAGTGAACAGCCCGGGACTCTCTCCTACGAGCAGTACTTC
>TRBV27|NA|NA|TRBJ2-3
CASSLVGPSTDTQYF
TGTGCCAGCAGTTTAGTCGGGCCGAGCACAGATACGCAGTATTTT
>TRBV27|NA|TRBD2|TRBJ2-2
CASSLLPSGTSGELFF
TGTGCCAGCAGTTTATTGCCTAGCGGGACCTCCGGGGAGCTGTTTTTT